This is a list of T cell receptor beta chains from one sample in a study of T-cell reconstitution after alpha-beta-depleted transplantation in children. Via MiXCR, TCRdb re-called the PCR reads, giving one row per CDR3 protein. The sample has about 610,000 distinct CDR3 sequences, 25% to 30% seen once. The sequences come from PBMCs, collected before TCRalphabeta/CD19-depleted stem cell transplant. All receptors derive from a boy in the first two years of life with Wiskott-Aldrich syndrome, due to receive a stem cell transplant. Both conserved end residues are part of each CDR3. A D gene is named only where the DNA matches it firmly. Clone size, where shown, is once, few, many, or a class for clones that have expanded.

. | TRBJ2-7 | TRBV5-5 | . | CASSPREGHSYEQYF | TGTGCCAGCAGCCCGAGAGAGGGCCATTCCTACGAGCAGTACTTC
few | TRBJ1-2 | TRBV7-9 | . | CASSTTGRRDGYTF | TGTGCCAGCAGCACCACAGGGCGCCGGGATGGCTACACCTTC
few | TRBJ2-1 | TRBV11-1 | . | CASSLEPRVSKTDHYNEQFF | TGTGCCAGCAGCTTAGAACCGCGGGTTTCGAAAACAGACCACTACAATGAGCAGTTCTTC
. | TRBJ2-1 | TRBV10-3 | TRBD2 | CAISESGAGGTYNEQFF | TGTGCCATCAGTGAGTCTGGAGCGGGAGGGACCTACAATGAGCAGTTCTTC
. | TRBJ1-1 | TRBV12-3/TRBV12-4 | TRBD1 | CASSPRQGRTEAFF | TGTGCCAGCAGTCCACGACAGGGAAGGACTGAAGCTTTCTTT
. | TRBJ2-2 | TRBV4-2 | . | CASSQDVSGSNTGELFF | TGTGCCAGCAGCCAAGATGTCTCCGGATCGAACACCGGGGAGCTGTTTTTT
. | TRBJ2-5 | TRBV5-1 | . | CASSLRGEEETQYF | TGCGCCAGCAGCTTACGAGGGGAGGAAGAGACCCAGTACTTC
few | TRBJ2-5 | TRBV5-1 | . | CASGRDYQETQYF | TGCGCCAGCGGTAGGGACTACCAAGAGACCCAGTACTTC
. | TRBJ2-1 | TRBV5-1 | . | CASSRVGSVTSYNEQFF | TGCGCCAGCAGCCGGGTGGGTTCAGTAACTTCCTACAATGAGCAGTTCTTC
. | TRBJ1-2 | TRBV7-2 | . | CASSLIWQGVDGYTF | TGTGCCAGCAGCTTAATCTGGCAGGGTGTCGATGGCTACACCTTC
few | TRBJ1-6 | TRBV3-1 | TRBD1 | CASSQDKGTANSPLHF | TGTGCCAGCAGCCAAGATAAGGGGACAGCGAATTCACCCCTCCACTTT
. | TRBJ2-3 | TRBV5-1 | . | CASSPEGAGTDTQYF | TGCGCCAGCAGCCCCGAGGGAGCGGGCACAGATACGCAGTATTTT
. | TRBJ2-5 | TRBV5-6 | TRBD2 | CASSFRSSGGETQYF | TGTGCCAGCAGCTTCAGGAGTTCGGGAGGGGAGACCCAGTACTTC
few | TRBJ2-3 | TRBV12-3/TRBV12-4 | TRBD1 | CASTPRDRAIGGTQYF | TGTGCCAGCACCCCGCGGGACAGGGCAATTGGCGGTACGCAGTATTTT
few | TRBJ1-1 | TRBV5-6 | . | CASSHLRRGQNTEAFF | TGTGCCAGCAGCCATCTCCGCCGGGGACAGAACACTGAAGCTTTCTTT
once | TRBJ1-1 | TRBV20-1 | . | CSAPGRNTEAFF | TGCAGTGCTCCGGGCCGGAACACTGAAGCTTTCTTT
. | TRBJ2-1 | TRBV4-2 | TRBD2 | CASSARLAPTNEQFF | TGTGCCAGCAGCGCCCGACTAGCACCGACAAATGAGCAGTTCTTC
. | TRBJ2-1 | TRBV27 | TRBD2 | CASRGYAIAGEGEQFF | TGTGCCAGCAGAGGTTACGCGATAGCGGGAGAGGGAGAGCAGTTCTTC
few | TRBJ2-1 | TRBV5-6 | TRBD2 | CASSRGLAGTLANEQFF | TGTGCCAGCAGCCGGGGACTAGCGGGAACTTTGGCCAATGAGCAGTTCTTC
. | TRBJ1-6 | TRBV4-2 | TRBD1 | CASSHDRAFISPLHF | TGTGCCAGCAGCCACGACAGGGCTTTTATTTCACCCCTCCACTTT
. | TRBJ2-2 | TRBV7-2 | TRBD2 | CASSPSGSFTGELFF | TGTGCCAGCAGCCCGAGCGGGAGTTTTACCGGGGAGCTGTTTTTT
few | TRBJ2-3 | TRBV7-2 | . | CASSRRVWTDTQYF | TGTGCCAGCAGCCGCAGGGTTTGGACAGATACGCAGTATTTT
few | TRBJ2-5 | TRBV20-1 | . | CSTWGAGETQYF | TGCAGTACTTGGGGGGCGGGGGAGACCCAGTACTTC
. | TRBJ2-1 | TRBV11-3 | . | CASSLTFPYNEQFF | TGTGCCAGCAGCTTGACCTTCCCCTACAATGAGCAGTTCTTC
. | TRBJ2-7 | TRBV3-1 | TRBD2 | CASSQGLAGGKGQYF | TGTGCCAGCAGCCAAGGACTAGCGGGAGGCAAAGGGCAGTACTTC
. | TRBJ2-1 | TRBV11-2 | . | CASSLIGYLGLRGYNEQFF | TGTGCCAGCAGCTTAATAGGGTACCTGGGCTTAAGAGGGTACAATGAGCAGTTCTTC
. | TRBJ1-1 | TRBV20-1 | . | CSARGPGKGTEAFF | TGCAGTGCTAGAGGGCCTGGGAAAGGTACTGAAGCTTTCTTT
few | TRBJ1-3 | TRBV5-1 | TRBD1 | CASSWTGDGGNTIYF | TGCGCCAGCAGCTGGACAGGAGATGGAGGAAACACCATATATTTT
. | TRBJ1-5 | TRBV10-3 | . | CAISHAGSNQPQHF | TGTGCCATCAGTCATGCAGGGAGCAATCAGCCCCAGCATTTT
. | TRBJ1-2 | TRBV29-1 | . | CSGVTGYGYTF | TGCAGCGGTGTTACAGGGTATGGCTACACCTTC
. | TRBJ1-1 | TRBV3-1 | . | CASSQAAPGVNTEAFF | TGTGCCAGCAGCCAAGCGGCTCCAGGGGTGAACACTGAAGCTTTCTTT
. | TRBJ1-3 | TRBV10-3 | . | CAISDGQQSGNTIYF | TGTGCCATCAGTGATGGACAACAATCTGGAAACACCATATATTTT
. | TRBJ2-1 | TRBV5-6 | . | CASSLLIGYDNEQFF | TGTGCCAGCAGCCTTCTTATCGGGTACGACAATGAGCAGTTCTTC
many | TRBJ2-1 | TRBV5-1 | . | CASSLSGILYNEQFF | TGCGCCAGCAGCTTGTCCGGGATCTTATACAATGAGCAGTTCTTC
few | TRBJ2-1 | TRBV20-1 | TRBD2 | CSASSGTNEQFF | TGCAGTGCTTCTAGCGGGACCAATGAGCAGTTCTTC
few | TRBJ2-2 | TRBV12-3/TRBV12-4 | TRBD2 | CASSRRAGGYTGELFF | TGTGCCAGCAGCAGAAGAGCGGGAGGTTACACCGGGGAGCTGTTTTTT
. | TRBJ2-2 | TRBV15 | . | CATSRISGANTGELFF | TGTGCCACCAGCAGAATTAGCGGCGCGAACACCGGGGAGCTGTTTTTT
. | TRBJ1-4 | TRBV20-1 | . | CSARRGVGEKLFF | TGCAGTGCTAGAAGAGGGGTGGGCGAAAAACTGTTTTTT
. | TRBJ2-5 | TRBV7-2 | TRBD1 | CASSSGQRKETQYF | TGTGCCAGCAGCTCGGGACAGCGAAAAGAGACCCAGTACTTC
few | TRBJ2-3 | TRBV24-1 | TRBD2 | CATSPGTSNADTQYF | TGTGCCACCAGCCCGGGGACTAGCAACGCAGATACGCAGTATTTT
. | TRBJ1-6 | TRBV12-3/TRBV12-4 | . | CASTLRAGGNSPLHF | TGTGCCAGCACCCTCCGGGCCGGCGGTAATTCACCCCTCCACTTT
. | TRBJ2-1 | TRBV7-7 | TRBD2 | CASSLTSGSNNEQFF | TGTGCCAGCAGCTTAACTAGCGGGAGTAACAATGAGCAGTTCTTC
. | TRBJ2-5 | TRBV7-7 | TRBD2 | CASSLKLAGGPETQYF | TGTGCCAGCAGCCTAAAACTAGCGGGAGGGCCGGAGACCCAGTACTTC
. | TRBJ2-1 | TRBV5-8 | TRBD2 | CASSLKGLAGIFEQFF | TGTGCCAGCAGCTTAAAGGGACTAGCGGGAATATTTGAGCAGTTCTTC
few | TRBJ2-1 | TRBV28 | . | CASSPTPDSPNEQFF | TGTGCCAGCAGTCCCACCCCGGACTCGCCCAATGAGCAGTTCTTC
. | TRBJ2-6 | TRBV5-4 | . | CASSLVSAGPGTFSGANVLTF | TGTGCCAGCAGCTTGGTATCGGCGGGGCCAGGTACCTTCTCTGGGGCCAACGTCCTGACTTTC
. | TRBJ1-5 | TRBV20-1 | . | CSARDPRGYSNQPQHF | TGCAGTGCTAGAGATCCCCGCGGATATAGCAATCAGCCCCAGCATTTT